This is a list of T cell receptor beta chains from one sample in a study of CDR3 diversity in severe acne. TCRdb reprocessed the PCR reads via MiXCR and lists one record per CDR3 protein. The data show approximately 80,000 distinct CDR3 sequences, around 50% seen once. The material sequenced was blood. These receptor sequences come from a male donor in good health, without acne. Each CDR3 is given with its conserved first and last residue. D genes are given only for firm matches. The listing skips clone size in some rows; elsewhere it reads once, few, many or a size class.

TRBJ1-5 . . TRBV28 CASSLELGSNEQFFGPGGNQPQHF .
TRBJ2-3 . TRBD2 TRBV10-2 CASSELAGGPDTQYF TGCGCCAGCAGTGAACTAGCGGGGGGCCCGGATACGCAGTATTTT
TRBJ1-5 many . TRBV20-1 CSIGEWDQPQHF TGCAGTATAGGGGAGTGGGATCAGCCCCAGCATTTT
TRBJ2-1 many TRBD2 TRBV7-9 CASSTGTSDEQFF TGTGCCAGCAGCACCGGGACTAGCGATGAGCAGTTCTTC
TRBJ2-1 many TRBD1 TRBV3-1 CASSQGVGQGYNEQFF TGTGCCAGCAGCCAAGGGGTGGGACAGGGGTATAATGAGCAGTTCTTC
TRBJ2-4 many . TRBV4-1 CASSPPGAKNIQYF TGCGCCAGCAGCCCCCCGGGAGCCAAAAACATTCAGTACTTC
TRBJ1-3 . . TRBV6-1 CASSEQPNSGNTIYF TGTGCCAGCAGTGAACAACCTAACTCTGGAAACACCATATATTTT
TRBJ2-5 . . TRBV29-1 CSVERGLGETQYF TGCAGCGTTGAAAGGGGGTTAGGAGAGACCCAGTACTTC
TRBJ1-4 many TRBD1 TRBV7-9 CASSPRLPGTGNEKLFF TGTGCCAGCAGCCCCCGACTGCCGGGGACAGGAAATGAAAAACTGTTTTTT
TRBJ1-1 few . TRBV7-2 CASRFHRAAWNTEAFF TGTGCCAGCAGGTTCCACAGGGCCGCGTGGAACACTGAAGCTTTCTTT
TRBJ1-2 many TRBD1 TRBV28 CASSILTGGGIGYTF TGTGCCAGCAGTATCCTGACAGGGGGCGGGATTGGCTACACCTTC
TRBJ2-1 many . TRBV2 CASSVHNEQFF TGTGCCAGCAGTGTACACAATGAGCAGTTCTTC
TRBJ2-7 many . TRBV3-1 CASSQESRRSSYEQYF TGTGCCAGCAGCCAAGAGTCCAGGCGAAGCTCCTACGAGCAGTACTTC
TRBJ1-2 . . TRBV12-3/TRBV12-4 CASSPPTAYYGYTF TGTGCCAGCAGTCCCCCGACAGCCTACTATGGCTACACCTTC
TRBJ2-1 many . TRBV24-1 CATSDWGTRRDEQFF TGTGCCACCAGTGATTGGGGGACCCGCAGGGATGAGCAGTTCTTC
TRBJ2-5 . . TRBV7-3 CASSRQVAGETQYF TGTGCTAGCAGCAGGCAGGTCGCAGGAGAGACCCAGTACTTC
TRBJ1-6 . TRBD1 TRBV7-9 CASSQAGQGSSPLHF TGTGCCAGCAGCCAGGCGGGACAGGGGTCTTCACCCCTCCACTTT
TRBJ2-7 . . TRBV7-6 CASSSQGGGYEQYF TGTGCCAGCAGCTCCCAGGGGGGGGGGTACGAGCAGTACTTC
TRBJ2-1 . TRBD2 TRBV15 CATSGRLAGGPLNEQFF TGTGCCACCAGCGGCAGACTAGCGGGAGGGCCGTTAAATGAGCAGTTCTTC
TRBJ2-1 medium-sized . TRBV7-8 CASSVRRDNEQFF TGTGCCAGCAGCGTCCGGAGAGACAATGAGCAGTTCTTC
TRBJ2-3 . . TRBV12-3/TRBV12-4 CASSPRTTTSTDTQYF TGTGCCAGCAGTCCACGGACTACCACTAGCACAGATACGCAGTATTTT
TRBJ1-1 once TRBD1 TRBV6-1 CASSGTGANEAFF TGTGCCAGCAGTGGGACAGGGGCCAATGAAGCTTTCTTT
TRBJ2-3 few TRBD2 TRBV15 CATSRDRAGASPTQYF TGTGCCACCAGCAGAGATCGAGCGGGGGCGTCCCCTACGCAGTATTTT
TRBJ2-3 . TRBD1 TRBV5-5 CASSQDGTGGTDTQYF TGTGCCAGCAGCCAAGATGGGACAGGGGGCACAGATACGCAGTATTTT
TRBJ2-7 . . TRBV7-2 CASSIRDNGPYEQYF TGTGCCAGCAGCATCCGGGACAACGGACCCTACGAGCAGTACTTC
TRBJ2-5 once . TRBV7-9 CASSLEAGFQETQYF TGTGCCAGCAGCTTAGAGGCGGGGTTTCAAGAGACCCAGTACTTC
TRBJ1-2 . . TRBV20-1 CSVVLAEEGYTF TGCAGTGTCGTCCTCGCGGAGGAAGGCTACACCTTC
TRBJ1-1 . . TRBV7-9 CASSRYVVSVNAEAFF TGTGCCAGCAGCCGTTATGTCGTGAGTGTGAACGCTGAAGCTTTCTTT
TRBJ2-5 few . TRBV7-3 CASSSYVSETQYF TGTGCCAGCAGCTCCTACGTATCGGAGACCCAGTACTTC
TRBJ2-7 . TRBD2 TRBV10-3 CAISEITGGPTF TGTGCCATCAGTGAGATTACGGGGGGGCCTACTTTC
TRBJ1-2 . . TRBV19 CASSIGASANYGYTF TGTGCCAGTAGTATTGGGGCGTCAGCAAACTATGGCTACACCTTC
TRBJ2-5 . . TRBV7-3 CASSYSSHVIQETQYF TGTGCCAGCAGTTACTCATCTCACGTGATCCAAGAGACCCAGTACTTC
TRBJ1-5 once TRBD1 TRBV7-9 CASPGQGQNQPQHF TGTGCCAGCCCGGGACAGGGGCAAAATCAGCCCCAGCATTTT
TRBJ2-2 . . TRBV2 CASSVDHRVSTGELFF TGTGCCAGCAGTGTAGACCATAGGGTCAGCACCGGGGAGCTGTTTTTT
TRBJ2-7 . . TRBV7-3 CASSLASYNGTLEQYF TGTGCCAGCAGCCTGGCTAGCTACAACGGCACCCTCGAGCAGTACTTC
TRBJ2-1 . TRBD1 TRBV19 CASSTTGTDYNEQFF TGTGCCAGTAGTACTACCGGGACAGACTACAATGAGCAGTTCTTC
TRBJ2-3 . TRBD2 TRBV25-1 CASSSVAGGVDTQYF TGTGCCAGCAGCTCCGTAGCGGGGGGCGTAGATACGCAGTATTTT
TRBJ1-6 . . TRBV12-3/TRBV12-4 CASSPRGTDSPLHF TGTGCCAGCAGCCCCCGAGGTACCGACTCACCCCTCCACTTT
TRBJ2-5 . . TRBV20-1 CSAKTGRDETQYF TGCAGTGCTAAGACGGGACGGGACGAGACCCAGTACTTC
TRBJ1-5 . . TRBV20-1 CSAGNLGGPDQPQHF TGCAGTGCTGGGAATTTAGGAGGGCCGGATCAGCCCCAGCATTTT
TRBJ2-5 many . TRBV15 CATSRSRWGQYF TGTGCCACCAGCAGATCCCGGTGGGGCCAGTACTTC
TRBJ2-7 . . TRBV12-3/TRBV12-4 CASSLPQTTYNEQYF TGTGCCAGCAGTTTACCGCAAACTACGTACAATGAGCAGTACTTC
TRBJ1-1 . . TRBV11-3 CASSLREGPAFF TGTGCCAGCAGCTTGCGCGAGGGACCGGCTTTCTTT
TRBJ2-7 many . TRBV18 CASSRFKGSYEQYF TGTGCCAGCTCACGGTTCAAGGGGTCCTACGAGCAGTACTTC
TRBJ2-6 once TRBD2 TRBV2 CASSEFSGVGKSGANVLTF TGTGCCAGCAGTGAATTCAGCGGGGTGGGGAAATCTGGGGCCAACGTCCTGACTTTC
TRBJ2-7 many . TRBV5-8 CASSLWSSDEQYF TGTGCCAGCAGCTTGTGGTCTAGTGACGAGCAGTACTTC
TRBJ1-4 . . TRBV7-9 CASSAAGTTTNERLFF TGTGCCAGCAGCGCCGCCGGGACGACAACTAATGAAAGACTGTTTTTT
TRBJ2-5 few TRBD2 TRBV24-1 CATSDWTSGGTQETQYF TGTGCCACCAGTGACTGGACTAGCGGGGGGACCCAAGAGACCCAGTACTTC
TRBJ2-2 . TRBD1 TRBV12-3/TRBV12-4 CASSGQGVTGELFF TGTGCCAGCAGTGGGCAGGGGGTCACCGGGGAGCTGTTTTTT
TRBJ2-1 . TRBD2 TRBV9 CASSVKPSGTSNEQFF TGTGCCAGCAGCGTAAAACCTAGCGGGACTAGCAATGAGCAGTTCTTC